The clone carrying this T cell receptor (beta chain) was counted a few times. Its antigen is not identified. This CDR3 spans 14 amino acids. The germline V gene encodes CDR1 LGHNA and CDR2 YSLEER. The trim removed 1 base at V and 11 bases at J, leaving 9 bases unmatched. TCRdb called the 5' RACE reads again in MiXCR, with one record for every CDR3 protein. Among about 64,000 distinct CDR3 sequences listed, roughly 22% were seen once. Findings and caveats of the study: Greatest tumor Treg TCR overlap was with tumor naive CD4+ cells.

The sequencing input was memory CD4+ T cells sorted from a lymph node. Regarding subset: memory CD4+ T cells, CD4+CD45RO+CD25-. The chain joins TRBV4-3 to TRBJ1-1; 8 bases agree with TRBD1. This TCR was sampled from a female donor with breast cancer. CDR3 DNA sequence: TGCGCCAGCAGCCAAGCCCAGGGGGCGCGTAGGGCTTTCTTT. This encodes CASSQAQGARRAFF.